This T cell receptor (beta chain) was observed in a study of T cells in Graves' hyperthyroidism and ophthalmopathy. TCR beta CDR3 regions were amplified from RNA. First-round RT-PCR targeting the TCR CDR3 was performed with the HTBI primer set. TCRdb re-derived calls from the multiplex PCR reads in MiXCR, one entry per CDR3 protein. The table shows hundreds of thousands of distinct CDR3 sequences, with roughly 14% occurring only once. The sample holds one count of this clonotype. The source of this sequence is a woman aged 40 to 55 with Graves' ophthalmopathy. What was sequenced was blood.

The CDR3 DNA reads TGTGCCAGCAGTTTATCGAAGGCAGGGGTCGGGGAGCTGTTTTTT. It is translated as CASSLSKAGVGELFF. The chain recombines TRBV28 with TRBJ2-2, with a weak D call TRBD1 (6 bases). Deletions cut 1 base from V and 7 bases from J, with 13 bases between. CDR3 length: 15 residues. CDR1 MDHEN and CDR2 SYDVKM come from the germline V gene.